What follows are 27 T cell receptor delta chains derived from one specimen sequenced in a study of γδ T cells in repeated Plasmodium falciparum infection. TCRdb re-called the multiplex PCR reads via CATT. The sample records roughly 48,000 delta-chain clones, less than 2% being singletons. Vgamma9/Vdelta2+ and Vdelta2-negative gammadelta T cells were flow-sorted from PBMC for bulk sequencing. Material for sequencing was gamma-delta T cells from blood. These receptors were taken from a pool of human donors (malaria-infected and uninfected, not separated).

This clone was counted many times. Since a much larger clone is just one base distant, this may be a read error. The CDR3 coding sequence is TGTGCTCTTGGGGAACTAGTAGGGATGTACCGACACGCCCCAGTACTGGGGAATACTACCGATAAACTCATCTTT. Protein: CALGELVGMYRHAPVLGNTTDKLIF. The chain uses TRDV1 and TRDJ1; 7 bases are shared with TRDD3. V shed 0 bases and J 2 bases; nucleotides not matched to a gene: 33. The CDR3 spans 25 residues. Germline V gene lookup returns CDR1 TSWWSYY and CDR2 QGS.

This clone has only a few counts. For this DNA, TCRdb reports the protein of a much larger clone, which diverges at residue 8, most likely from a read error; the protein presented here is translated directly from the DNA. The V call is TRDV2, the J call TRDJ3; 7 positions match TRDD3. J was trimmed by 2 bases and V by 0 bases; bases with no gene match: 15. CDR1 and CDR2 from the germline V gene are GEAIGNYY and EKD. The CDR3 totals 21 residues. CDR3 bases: TGTGCCTGTGACACCGTACTGTGGGATACTCCCCAGACCTGGGACACCCGACAGATGTTTTTC. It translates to CACDTVLWDTPQTWDTRQMFF.

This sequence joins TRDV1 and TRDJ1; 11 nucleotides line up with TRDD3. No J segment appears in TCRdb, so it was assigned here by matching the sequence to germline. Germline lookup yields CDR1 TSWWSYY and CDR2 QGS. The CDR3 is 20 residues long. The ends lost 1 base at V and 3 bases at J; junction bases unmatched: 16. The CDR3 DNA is TGTGCTCTTGGGGAACCCCCGCCTTTCTCGCTTGGGGGATACGCCGATAAACTCATCTTT. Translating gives CALGEPPPFSLGGYADKLIF.

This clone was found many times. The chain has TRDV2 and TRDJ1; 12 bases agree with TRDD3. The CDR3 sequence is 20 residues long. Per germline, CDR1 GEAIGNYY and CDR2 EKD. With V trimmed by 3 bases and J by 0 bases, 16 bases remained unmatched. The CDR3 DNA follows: TGTGCCTGTGACCCTACGCCTACTGGGGGATACCCCCACTACACCGATAAACTCATCTTT. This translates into CACDPTPTGGYPHYTDKLIF.

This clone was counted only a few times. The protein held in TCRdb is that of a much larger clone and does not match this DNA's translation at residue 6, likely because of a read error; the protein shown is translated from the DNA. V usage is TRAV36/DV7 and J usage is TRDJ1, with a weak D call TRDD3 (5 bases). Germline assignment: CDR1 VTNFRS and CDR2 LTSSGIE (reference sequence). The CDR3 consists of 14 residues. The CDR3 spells CAPYWRKYTDKLIF. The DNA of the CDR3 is TGTGCCCCTTACTGGAGGAAGTACACCGATAAACTCATCTTT.

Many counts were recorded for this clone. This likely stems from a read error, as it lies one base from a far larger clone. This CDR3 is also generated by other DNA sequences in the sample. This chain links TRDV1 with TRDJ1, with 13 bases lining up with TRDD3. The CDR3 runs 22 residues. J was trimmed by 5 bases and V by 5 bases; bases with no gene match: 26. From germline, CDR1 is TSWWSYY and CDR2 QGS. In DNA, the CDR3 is TGTGCTCTTGGGCTCCCATTAGGCCGTAGTACTGGGGGATACGGTACTACAGATAAACTCATCTTT. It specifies CALGLPLGRSTGGYGTTDKLIF.

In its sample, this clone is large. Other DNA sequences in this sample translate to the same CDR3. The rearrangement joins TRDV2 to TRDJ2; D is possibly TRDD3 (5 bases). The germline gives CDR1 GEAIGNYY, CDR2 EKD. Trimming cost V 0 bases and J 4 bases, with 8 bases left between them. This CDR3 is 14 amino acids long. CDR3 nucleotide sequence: TGTGCCTGTGACACCATTACTGGGACAGCACAACTCTTCTTT. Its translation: CACDTITGTAQLFF.

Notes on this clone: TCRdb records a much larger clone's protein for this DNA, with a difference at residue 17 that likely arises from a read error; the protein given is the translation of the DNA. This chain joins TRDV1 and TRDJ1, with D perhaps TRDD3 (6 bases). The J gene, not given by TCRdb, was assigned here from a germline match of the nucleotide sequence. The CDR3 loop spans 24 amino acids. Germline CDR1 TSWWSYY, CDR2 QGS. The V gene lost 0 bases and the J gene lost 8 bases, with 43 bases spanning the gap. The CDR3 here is CALGELRGINLLPPIGDGGTKLIF. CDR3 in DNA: TGTGCTCTTGGGGAACTTCGTGGGATCAATTTACTCCCCCCAATCGGTGATGGGGGCACAAAACTCATCTTT.

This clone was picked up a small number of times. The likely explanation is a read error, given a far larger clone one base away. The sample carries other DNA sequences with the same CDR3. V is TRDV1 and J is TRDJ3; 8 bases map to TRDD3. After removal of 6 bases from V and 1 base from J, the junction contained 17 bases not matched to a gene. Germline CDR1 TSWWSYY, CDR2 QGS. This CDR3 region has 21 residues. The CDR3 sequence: CALGAALRRGIRSWDTRQMFF. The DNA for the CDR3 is TGTGCTCTTGGAGCCGCGCTCCGGCGCGGGATACGTTCCTGGGACACCCGACAGATGTTTTTC.

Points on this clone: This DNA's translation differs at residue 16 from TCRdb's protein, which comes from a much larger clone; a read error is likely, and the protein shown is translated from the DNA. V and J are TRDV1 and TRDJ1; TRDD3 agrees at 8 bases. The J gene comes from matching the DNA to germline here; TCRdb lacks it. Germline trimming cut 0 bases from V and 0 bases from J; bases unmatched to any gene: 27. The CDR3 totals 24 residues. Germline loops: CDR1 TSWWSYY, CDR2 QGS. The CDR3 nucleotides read TGTGCTCTTGGGGAACTAGGTATAAATTTCCGGAACTCCTGGGGGAGGACGTACACCGATAAACTCATCTTT. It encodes CALGELGINFRNSWGRTYTDKLIF.

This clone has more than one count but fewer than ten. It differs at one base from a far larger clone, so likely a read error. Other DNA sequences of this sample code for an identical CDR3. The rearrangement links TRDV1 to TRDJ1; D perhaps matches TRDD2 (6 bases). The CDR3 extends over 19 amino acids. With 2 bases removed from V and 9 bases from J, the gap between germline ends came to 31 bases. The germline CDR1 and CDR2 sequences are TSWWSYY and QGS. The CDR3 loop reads CALGEDPPLPQLSTWQLIF. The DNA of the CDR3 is TGTGCTCTTGGGGAAGATCCGCCCCTTCCACAGTTGTCCACCTGGCAACTCATCTTT.

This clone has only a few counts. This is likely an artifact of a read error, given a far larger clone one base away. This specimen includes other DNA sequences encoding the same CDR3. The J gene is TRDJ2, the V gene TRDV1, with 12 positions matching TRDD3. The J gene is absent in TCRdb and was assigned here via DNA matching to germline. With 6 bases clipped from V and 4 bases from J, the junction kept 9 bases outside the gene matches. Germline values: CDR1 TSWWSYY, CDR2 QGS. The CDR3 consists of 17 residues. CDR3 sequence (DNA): TGTGCTCTTGGATTTACTGGGGGATACCCTCCGACAGCACAACTCTTCTTT. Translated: CALGFTGGYPPTAQLFF.

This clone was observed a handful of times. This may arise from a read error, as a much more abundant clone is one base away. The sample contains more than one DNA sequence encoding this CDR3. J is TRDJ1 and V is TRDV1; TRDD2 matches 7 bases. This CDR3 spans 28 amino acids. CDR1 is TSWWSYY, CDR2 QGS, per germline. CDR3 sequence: CALGDSEGAPSSLPPWGSPGGPTDKLIF. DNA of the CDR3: TGTGCTCTCGGGGACTCTGAGGGTGCACCCAGTAGCCTTCCTCCTTGGGGTTCTCCCGGGGGTCCCACCGATAAACTCATCTTT.

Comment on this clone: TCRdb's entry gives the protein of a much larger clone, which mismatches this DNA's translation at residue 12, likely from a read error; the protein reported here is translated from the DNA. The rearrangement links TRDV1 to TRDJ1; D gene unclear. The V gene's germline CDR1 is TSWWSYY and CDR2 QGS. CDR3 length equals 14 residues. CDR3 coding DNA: TGTGCTCTTGGGGCACCCAAAAACACCGATAAAATCATCTTT. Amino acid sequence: CALGAPKNTDKIIF.

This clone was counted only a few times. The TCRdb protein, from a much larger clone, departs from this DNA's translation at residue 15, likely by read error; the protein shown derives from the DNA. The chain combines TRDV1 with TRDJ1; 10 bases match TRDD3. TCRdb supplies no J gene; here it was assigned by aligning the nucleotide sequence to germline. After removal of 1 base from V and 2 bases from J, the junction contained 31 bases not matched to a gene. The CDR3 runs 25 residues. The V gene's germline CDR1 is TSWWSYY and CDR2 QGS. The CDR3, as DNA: TGTGCTCTTGGGGAACAGAGCTTCCTACTAGAGTACTGGGGGATGCGCAGGGGGGGTACCGATAAACTCATCTTT. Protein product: CALGEQSFLLEYWGMRRGGTDKLIF.

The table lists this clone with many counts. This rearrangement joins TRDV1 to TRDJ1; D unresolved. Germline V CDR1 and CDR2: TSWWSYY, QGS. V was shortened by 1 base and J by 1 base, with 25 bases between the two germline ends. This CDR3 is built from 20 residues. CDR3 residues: CALGERGDSPRRPFTDKLIF. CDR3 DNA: TGTGCTCTTGGGGAACGTGGCGATAGCCCTCGCCGACCTTTCACCGATAAACTCATCTTT.

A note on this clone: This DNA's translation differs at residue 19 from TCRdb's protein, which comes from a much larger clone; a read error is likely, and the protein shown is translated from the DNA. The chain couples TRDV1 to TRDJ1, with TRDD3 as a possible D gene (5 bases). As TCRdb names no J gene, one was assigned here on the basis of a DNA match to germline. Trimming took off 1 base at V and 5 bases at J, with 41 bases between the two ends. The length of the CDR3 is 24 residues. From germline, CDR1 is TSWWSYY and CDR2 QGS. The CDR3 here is CALGERMGHIRGVCNPNAADKLIF. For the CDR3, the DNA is TGTGCTCTTGGGGAACGTATGGGCCACATACGCGGGGTCTGTAATCCGAACGCCGCTGATAAACTCATCTTT.

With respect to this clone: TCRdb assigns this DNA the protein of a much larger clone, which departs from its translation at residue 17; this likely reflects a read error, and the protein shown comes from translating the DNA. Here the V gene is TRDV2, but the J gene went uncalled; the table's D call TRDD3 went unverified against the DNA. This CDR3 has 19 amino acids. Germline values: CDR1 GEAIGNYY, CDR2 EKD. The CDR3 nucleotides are TGTGCCTGTGTTTCCTACCACCGGGTTGGGGGATACCCCACCGATAAACCCATCTTT. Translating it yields CACVSYHRVGGYPTDKPIF.

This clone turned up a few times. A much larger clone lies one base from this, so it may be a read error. The CDR3 nucleotides are TGTGCCTGTGACCGGATTGGGGGTTACCCTAGCTCCTGGGACACCAGACAGATGTTTTTC. This gives the protein CACDRIGGYPSSWDTRQMFF. The J gene is TRDJ3, the V gene TRDV2, with D perhaps matching TRDD3 (6 bases). As TCRdb names no J gene, one was assigned here on the basis of a DNA match to germline. The CDR3 totals 20 residues. Per germline, CDR1 GEAIGNYY and CDR2 EKD.

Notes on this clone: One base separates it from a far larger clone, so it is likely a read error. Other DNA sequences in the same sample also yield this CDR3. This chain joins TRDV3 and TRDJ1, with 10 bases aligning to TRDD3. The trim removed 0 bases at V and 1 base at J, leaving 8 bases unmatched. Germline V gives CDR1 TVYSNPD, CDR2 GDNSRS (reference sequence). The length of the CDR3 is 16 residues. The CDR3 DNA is TGTGCCTTTAGGACAACGTGGGGGATACTCACCGATAAACTCATCTTT. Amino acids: CAFRTTWGILTDKLIF.

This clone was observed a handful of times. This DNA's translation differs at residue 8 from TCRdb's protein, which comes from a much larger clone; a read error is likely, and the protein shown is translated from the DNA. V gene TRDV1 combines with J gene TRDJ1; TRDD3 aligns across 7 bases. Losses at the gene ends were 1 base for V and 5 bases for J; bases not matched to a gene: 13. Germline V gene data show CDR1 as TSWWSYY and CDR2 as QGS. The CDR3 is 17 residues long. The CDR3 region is CALGEPPCGGIPDKLIF. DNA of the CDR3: TGTGCTCTTGGGGAACCGCCCTGCGGGGGGATCCCAGATAAACTCATCTTT.

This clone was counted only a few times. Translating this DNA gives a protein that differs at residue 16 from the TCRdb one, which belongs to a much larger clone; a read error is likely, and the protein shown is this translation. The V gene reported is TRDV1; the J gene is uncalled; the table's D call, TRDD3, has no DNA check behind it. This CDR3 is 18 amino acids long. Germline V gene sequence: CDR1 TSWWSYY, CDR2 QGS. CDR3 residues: CALGELLPILGWTDKPIF. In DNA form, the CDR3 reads TGTGCTCTTGGGGAACTCCTCCCGATACTGGGGTGGACCGATAAACCCATCTTT.

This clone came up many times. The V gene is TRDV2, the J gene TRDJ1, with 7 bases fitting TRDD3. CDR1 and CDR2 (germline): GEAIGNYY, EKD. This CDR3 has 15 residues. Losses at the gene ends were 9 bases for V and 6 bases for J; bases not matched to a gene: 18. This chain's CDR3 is CAADLTGDKGNKLIF. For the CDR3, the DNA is TGTGCCGCTGATCTCACTGGGGATAAAGGGAATAAACTCATCTTT.

This CDR3 is CASIGSFPTGVRRADKLIF. CDR3 nucleotides: TGTGCCTCCATAGGTTCCTTCCCTACGGGAGTTAGACGGGCCGATAAACTCATCTTT. The chain couples TRDV3 to TRDJ1, with D possibly matching TRDD2 (6 bases). Germline V gene sequence: CDR1 TVYSNPD, CDR2 GDNSRS (reference sequence). CDR3 length: 19 residues. V was cut by 4 bases and J by 3 bases, with 33 bases left in between.

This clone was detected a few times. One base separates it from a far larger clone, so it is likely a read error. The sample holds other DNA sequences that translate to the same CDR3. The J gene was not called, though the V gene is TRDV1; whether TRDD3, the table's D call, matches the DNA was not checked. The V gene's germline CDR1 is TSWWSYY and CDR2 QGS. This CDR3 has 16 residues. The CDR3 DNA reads TGTGCTCTTGGGGAACTCTGCTATAAGCTGCCCGATAAACTCATCTTC. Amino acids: CALGELCYKLPDKLIF.

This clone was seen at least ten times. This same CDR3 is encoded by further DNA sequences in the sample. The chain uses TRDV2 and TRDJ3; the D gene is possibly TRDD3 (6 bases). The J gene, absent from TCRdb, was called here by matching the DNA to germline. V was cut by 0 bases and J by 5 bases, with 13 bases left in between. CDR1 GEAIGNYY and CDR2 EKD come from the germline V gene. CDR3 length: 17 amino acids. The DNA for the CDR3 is TGTGCCTGTGACACCGTAGGGGATGGCGGGGACACCCGACAGATGTTTTTC. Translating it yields CACDTVGDGGDTRQMFF.

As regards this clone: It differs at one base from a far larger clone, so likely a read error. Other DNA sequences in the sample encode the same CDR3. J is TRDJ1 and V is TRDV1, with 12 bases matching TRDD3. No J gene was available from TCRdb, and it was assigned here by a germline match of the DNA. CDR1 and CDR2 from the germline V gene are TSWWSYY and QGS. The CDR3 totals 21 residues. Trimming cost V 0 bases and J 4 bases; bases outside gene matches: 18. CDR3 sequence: CALGELPTRTGGYRMGDKLIF. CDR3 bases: TGTGCTCTTGGGGAACTACCCACCCGTACTGGGGGATACCGCATGGGCGATAAACTCATCTTT.